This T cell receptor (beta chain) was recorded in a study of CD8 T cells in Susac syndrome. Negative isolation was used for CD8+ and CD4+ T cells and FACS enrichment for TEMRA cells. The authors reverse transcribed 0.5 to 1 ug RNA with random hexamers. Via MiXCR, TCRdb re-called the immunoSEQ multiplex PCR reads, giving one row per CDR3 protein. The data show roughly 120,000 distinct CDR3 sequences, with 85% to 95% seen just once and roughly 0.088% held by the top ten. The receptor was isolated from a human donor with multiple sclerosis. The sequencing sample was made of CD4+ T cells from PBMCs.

This CDR3 is CASSSGQYNEQFF. The CDR3, as DNA: TGTGCCAGCAGCTCCGGACAGTACAATGAGCAGTTCTTC. V gene TRBV7-8 combines with J gene TRBJ2-1; possibly TRBD1 for D (6 bases). The CDR3 covers 13 residues. CDR1 is SGHVS, CDR2 FQNEAQ, per germline. V lost 4 bases to trimming and J lost 4 bases, with 8 bases between them.